This T cell receptor beta chain was captured in a study of blood T cell repertoires in COVID-19. Overall study: The United States, Italy and Spain supplied acute and convalescent COVID-19 samples.

This clone was seen a few times. Profiling relied on immunoSEQ multiplex PCR, and the TCRdb table lists in-frame clones only, not all of them. Here the sample spans around 140,000 clones, under 90% being singletons. V lost 2 bases to trimming and J lost 1 base; unmatched junction nucleotides: 6. This CDR3 contains 16 residues. CDR1 is SGHDT, CDR2 YYEEEE, per germline. Those who participated ranged in age from roughly 18 to 100 years and resided in 20 to 25 US areas. Participants were placed into cohorts based on the clinical history they reported. The sequence came from a man in his fifties or sixties in a cohort exposed to, infected with or recovered from COVID-19 (not recorded which). Source material: PBMCs or T cells enriched from blood (not recorded which). The J gene is TRBJ1-1, the V gene TRBV5-6, with 9 bases identical to TRBD1. CDR3: CASSFYPGQGNTEAFF. DNA of the CDR3: TGTGCCAGCAGCTTTTATCCGGGACAGGGGAACACTGAAGCTTTCTTT.